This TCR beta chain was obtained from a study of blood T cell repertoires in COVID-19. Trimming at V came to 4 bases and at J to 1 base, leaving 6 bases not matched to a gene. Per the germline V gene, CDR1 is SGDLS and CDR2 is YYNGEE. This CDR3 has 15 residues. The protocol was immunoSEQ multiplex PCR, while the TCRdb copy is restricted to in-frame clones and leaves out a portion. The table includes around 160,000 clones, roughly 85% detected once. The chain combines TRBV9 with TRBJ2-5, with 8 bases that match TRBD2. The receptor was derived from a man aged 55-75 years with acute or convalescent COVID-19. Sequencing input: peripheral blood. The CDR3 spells CASSLTSGTQETQYF. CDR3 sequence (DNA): TGTGCCAGCAGCCTCACTAGCGGTACCCAAGAGACCCAGTACTTC.